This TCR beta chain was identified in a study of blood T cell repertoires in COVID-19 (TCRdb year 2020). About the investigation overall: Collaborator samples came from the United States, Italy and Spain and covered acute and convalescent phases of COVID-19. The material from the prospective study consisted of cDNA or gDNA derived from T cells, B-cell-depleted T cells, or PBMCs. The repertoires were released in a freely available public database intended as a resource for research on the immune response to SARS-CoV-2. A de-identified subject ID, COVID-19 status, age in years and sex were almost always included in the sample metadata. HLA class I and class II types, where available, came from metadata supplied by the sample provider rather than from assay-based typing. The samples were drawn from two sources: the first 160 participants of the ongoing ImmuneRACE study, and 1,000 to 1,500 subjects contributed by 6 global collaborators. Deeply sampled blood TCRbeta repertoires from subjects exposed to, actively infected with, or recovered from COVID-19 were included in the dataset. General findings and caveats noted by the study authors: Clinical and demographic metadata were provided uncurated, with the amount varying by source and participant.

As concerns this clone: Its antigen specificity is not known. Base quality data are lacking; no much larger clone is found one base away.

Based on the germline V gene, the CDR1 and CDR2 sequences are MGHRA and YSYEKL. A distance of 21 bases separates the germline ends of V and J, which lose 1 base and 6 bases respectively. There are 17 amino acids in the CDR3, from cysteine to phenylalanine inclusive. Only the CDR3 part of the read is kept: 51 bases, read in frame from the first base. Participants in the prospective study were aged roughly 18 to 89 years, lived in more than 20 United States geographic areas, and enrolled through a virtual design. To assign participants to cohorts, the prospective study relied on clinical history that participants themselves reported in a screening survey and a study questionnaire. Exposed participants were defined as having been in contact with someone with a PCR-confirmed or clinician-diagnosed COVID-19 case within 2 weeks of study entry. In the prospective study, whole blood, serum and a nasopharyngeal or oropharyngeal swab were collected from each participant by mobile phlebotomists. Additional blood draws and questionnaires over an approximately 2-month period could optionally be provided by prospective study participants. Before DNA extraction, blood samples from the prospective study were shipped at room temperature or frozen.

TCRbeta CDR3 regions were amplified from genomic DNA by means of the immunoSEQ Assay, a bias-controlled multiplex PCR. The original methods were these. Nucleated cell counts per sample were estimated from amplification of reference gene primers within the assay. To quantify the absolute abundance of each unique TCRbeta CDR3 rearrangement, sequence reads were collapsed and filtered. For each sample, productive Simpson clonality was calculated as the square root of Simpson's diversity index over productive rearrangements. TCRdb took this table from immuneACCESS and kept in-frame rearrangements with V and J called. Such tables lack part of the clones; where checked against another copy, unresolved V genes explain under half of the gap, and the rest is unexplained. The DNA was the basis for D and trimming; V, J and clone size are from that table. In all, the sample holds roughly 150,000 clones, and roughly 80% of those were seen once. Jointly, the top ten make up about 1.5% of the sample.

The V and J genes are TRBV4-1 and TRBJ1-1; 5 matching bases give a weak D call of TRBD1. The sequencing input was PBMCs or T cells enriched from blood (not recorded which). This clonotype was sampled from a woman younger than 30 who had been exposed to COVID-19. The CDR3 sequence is CASSQGLKGIVLAEAFF. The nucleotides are TGCGCCAGCAGCCAAGGATTGAAGGGGATTGTCCTAGCTGAAGCTTTCTTT.